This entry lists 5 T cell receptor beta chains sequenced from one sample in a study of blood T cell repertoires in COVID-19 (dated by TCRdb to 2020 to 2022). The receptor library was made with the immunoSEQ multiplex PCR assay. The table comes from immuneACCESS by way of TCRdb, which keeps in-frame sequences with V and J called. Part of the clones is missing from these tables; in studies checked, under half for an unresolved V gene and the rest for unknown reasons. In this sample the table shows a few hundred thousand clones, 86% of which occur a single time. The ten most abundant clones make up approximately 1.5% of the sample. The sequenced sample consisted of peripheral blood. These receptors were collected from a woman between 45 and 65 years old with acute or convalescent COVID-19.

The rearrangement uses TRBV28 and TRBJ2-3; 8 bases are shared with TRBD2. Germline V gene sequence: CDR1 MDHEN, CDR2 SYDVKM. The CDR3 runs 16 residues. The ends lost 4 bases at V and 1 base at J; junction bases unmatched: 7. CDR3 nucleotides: TGTGCCAGCAGTTCCCCAAGCGGGAGACGCACAGATACGCAGTATTTT. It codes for CASSSPSGRRTDTQYF. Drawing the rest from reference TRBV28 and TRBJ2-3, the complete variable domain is DVKVTQSSRYLVKRTGEKVFLECVQDMDHENMFWYRQDPGLGLRLIYFSYDVKMKEKGDIPEGYSVSREKKERFSLILESASTNQTSMYLCASSSPSGRRTDTQYFGPGTRLTVL.

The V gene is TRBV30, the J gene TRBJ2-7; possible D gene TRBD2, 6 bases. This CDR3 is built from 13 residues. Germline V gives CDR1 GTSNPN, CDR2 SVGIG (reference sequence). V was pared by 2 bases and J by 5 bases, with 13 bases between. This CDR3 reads CAWSPGSTHEQYF. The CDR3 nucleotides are TGTGCCTGGAGTCCCGGGAGTACTCACGAGCAGTACTTC.

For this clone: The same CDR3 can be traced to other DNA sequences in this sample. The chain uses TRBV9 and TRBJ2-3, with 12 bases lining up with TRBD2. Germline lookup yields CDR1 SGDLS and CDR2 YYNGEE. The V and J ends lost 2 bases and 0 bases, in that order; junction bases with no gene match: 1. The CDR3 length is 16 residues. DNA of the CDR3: TGTGCCAGCAGCGTGGGGACTAGCGGGAGCACAGATACGCAGTATTTT. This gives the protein CASSVGTSGSTDTQYF.

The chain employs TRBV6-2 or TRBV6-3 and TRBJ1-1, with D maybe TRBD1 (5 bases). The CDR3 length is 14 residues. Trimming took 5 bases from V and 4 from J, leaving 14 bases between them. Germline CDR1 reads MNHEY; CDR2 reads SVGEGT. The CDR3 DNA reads TGTGCCAGCAGTCCCCCCGGCGGGGGCACTGAAGCTTTCTTT. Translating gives CASSPPGGGTEAFF.

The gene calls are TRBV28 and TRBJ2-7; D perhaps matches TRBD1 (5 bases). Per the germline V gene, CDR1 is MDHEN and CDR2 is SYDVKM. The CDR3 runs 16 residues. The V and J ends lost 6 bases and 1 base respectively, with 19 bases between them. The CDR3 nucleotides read TGTGCCAGCAGCAAAACCCCAGGGTGGGGATCCTACGAGCAGTACTTC. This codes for CASSKTPGWGSYEQYF.